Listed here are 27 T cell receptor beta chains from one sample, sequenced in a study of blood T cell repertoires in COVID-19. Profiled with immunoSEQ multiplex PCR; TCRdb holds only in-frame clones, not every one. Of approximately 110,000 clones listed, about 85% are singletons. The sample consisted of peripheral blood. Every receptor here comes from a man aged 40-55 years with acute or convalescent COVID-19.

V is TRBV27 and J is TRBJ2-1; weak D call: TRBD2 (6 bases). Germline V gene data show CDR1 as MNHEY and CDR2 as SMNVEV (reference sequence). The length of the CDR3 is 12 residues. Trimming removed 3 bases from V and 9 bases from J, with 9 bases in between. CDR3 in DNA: TGTGCCAGCAGTTTTCGGGGGAGTGAGCAGTTCTTC. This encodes CASSFRGSEQFF.

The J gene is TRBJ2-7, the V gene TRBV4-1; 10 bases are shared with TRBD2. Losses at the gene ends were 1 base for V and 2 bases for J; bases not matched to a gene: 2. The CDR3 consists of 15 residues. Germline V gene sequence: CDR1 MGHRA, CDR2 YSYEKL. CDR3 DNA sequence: TGCGCCAGCAGCCAAGGGCTAGCGGGGGCCTACGAGCAGTACTTC. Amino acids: CASSQGLAGAYEQYF.

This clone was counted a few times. The CDR3 protein is CASSPRRGSYNEQFF. For the CDR3, the DNA is TGCGCCAGCAGCCCCCGGCGAGGCAGCTACAATGAGCAGTTCTTC. The rearrangement joins TRBV5-1 to TRBJ2-1; D ambiguous. The length of the CDR3 is 15 residues. V lost 4 bases to trimming and J lost 3 bases, with 14 bases between them. Germline-derived CDR1 and CDR2 are SGHRS and YFSETQ.

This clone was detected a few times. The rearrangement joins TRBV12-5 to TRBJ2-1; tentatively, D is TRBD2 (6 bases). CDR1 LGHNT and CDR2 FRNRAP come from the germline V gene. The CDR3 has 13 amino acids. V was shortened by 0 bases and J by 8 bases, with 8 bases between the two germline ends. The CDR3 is CASGLVGGDEQFF. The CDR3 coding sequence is TGTGCTAGTGGTTTGGTAGGCGGGGATGAGCAGTTCTTC. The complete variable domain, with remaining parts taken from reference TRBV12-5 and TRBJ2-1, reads DARVTQTPRHKVTEMGQEVTMRCQPILGHNTVFWYRQTMMQGLELLAYFRNRAPLDDSGMPKDRFSAEMPDATLATLKIQPSEPRDSAVYFCASGLVGGDEQFFGPGTRLTVL.

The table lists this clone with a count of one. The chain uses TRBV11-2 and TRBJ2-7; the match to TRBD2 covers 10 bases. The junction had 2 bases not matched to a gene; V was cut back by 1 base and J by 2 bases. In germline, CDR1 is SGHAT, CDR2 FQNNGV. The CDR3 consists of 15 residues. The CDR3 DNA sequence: TGTGCCAGCAGCTTAGTCACTAGCGGGGCCTACGAGCAGTACTTC. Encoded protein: CASSLVTSGAYEQYF.

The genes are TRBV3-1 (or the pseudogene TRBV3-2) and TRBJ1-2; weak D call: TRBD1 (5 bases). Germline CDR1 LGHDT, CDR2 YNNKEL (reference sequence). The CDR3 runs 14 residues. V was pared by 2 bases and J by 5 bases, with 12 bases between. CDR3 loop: CASSQLGEGYGYTF. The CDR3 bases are TGTGCCAGCAGCCAACTTGGGGAGGGGTATGGCTACACCTTC.

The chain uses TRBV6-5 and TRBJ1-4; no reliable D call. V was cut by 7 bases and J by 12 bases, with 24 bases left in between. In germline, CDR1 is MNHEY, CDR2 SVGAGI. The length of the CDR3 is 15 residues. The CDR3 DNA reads TGTGCCAGCAAAAAGGGAGCTGGTGTTTTGGTGGAACTGTTTTTT. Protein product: CASKKGAGVLVELFF.

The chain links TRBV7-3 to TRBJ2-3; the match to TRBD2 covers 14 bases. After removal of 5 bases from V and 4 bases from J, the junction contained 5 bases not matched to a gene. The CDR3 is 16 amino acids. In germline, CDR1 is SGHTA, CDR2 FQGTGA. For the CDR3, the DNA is TGTGCCAGCAGCGTTGGACTAGCGGGGGGACCAGATACGCAGTATTTT. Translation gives CASSVGLAGGPDTQYF.

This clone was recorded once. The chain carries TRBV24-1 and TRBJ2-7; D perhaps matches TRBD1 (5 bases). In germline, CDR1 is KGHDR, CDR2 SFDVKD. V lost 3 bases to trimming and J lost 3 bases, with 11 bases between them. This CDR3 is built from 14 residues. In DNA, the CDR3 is TGTGCCACCAGTGATGGGGCCGGCGGCTACGAGCAGTACTTC. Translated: CATSDGAGGYEQYF.

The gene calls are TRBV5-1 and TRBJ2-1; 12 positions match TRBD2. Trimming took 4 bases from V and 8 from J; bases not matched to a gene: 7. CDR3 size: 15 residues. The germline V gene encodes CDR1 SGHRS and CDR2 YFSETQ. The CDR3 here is CASSRTSGAMDEQFF. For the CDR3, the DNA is TGCGCCAGCAGCCGGACTAGCGGGGCCATGGATGAGCAGTTCTTC.

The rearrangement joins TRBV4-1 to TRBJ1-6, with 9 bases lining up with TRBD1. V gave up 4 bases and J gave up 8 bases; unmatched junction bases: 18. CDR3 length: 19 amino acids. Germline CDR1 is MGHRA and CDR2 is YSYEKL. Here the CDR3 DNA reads TGCGCCAGCAGCCTCCTCTGGGCTGGGACAGGGAGTTCCCATTCACCCCTCCACTTT. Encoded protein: CASSLLWAGTGSSHSPLHF.

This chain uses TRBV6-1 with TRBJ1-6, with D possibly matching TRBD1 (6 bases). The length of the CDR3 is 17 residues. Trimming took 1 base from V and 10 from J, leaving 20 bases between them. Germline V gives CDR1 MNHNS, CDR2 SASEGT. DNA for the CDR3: TGTGCCAGCAGTGAAGAATGGGGCAGGGGAATAGGGTCACCCCTCCACTTT. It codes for CASSEEWGRGIGSPLHF.

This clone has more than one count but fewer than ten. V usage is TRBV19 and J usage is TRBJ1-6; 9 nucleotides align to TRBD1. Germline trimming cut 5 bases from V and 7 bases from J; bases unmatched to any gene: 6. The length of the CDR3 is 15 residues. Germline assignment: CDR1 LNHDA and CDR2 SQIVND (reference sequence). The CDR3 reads CASSLRTGDNSPLHF. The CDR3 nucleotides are TGTGCCAGTAGTCTTCGGACAGGGGACAATTCACCCCTCCACTTT.

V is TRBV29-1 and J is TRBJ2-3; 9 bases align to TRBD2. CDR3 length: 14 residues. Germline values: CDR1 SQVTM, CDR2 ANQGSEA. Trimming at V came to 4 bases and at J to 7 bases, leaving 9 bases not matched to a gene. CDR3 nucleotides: TGCAGCGTTGCGGCTAGCGGGGTTTCTAATACGCAGTATTTT. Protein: CSVAASGVSNTQYF.

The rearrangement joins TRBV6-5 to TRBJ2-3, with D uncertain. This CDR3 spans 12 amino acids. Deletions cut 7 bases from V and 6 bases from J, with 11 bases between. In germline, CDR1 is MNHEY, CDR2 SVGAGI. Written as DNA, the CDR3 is TGTGCCAGCATGGCTAGATGGGATACGCAGTATTTT. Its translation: CASMARWDTQYF.

This chain's CDR3 is CASSQDWRGGEVTDTQYF. The CDR3 region has the DNA TGTGCCAGCAGCCAAGATTGGAGAGGGGGTGAGGTTACAGATACGCAGTATTTT. J is TRBJ2-3 and V is TRBV3-1 (or the pseudogene TRBV3-2); D might be TRBD1 (6 bases). Trimming left V 0 bases short and J 3 bases short, with 19 bases between. Looked up from germline, CDR1 is LGHDT and CDR2 is YNNKEL (reference sequence). The CDR3 has 18 amino acids.

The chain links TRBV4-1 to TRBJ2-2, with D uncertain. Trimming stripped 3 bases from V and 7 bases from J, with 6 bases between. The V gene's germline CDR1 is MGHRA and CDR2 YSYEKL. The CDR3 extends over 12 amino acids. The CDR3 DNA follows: TGCGCCAGCAGCCACGGTGGCGGGGAGCTGTTTTTT. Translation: CASSHGGGELFF.

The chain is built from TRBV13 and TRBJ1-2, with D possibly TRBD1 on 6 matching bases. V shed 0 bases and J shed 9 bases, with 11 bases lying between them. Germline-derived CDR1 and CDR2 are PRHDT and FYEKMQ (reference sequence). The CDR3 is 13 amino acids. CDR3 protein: CASSLGQGMSYTF. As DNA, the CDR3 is TGTGCCAGCAGCTTAGGACAGGGTATGAGCTACACCTTC.

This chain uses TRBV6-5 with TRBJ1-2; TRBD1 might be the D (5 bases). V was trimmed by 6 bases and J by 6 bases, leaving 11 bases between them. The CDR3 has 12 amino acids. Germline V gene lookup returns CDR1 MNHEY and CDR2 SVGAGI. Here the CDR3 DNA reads TGTGCCAGCAGATGGGGACTAGATGGCTACACCTTC. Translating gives CASRWGLDGYTF.

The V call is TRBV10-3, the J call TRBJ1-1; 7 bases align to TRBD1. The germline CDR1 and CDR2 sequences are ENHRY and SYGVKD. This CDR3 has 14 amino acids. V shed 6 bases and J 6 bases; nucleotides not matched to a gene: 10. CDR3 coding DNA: TGTGCCATCAGAGCGACAGGGTCAGAGGCTGAAGCTTTCTTT. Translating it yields CAIRATGSEAEAFF.

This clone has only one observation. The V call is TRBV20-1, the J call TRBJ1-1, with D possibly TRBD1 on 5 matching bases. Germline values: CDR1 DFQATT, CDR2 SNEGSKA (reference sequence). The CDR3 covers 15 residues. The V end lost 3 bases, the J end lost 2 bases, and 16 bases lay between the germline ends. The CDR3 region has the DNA TGCAGTGCTAGTTTGGCAGGGCGGGGAAACACTGAAGCTTTCTTT. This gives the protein CSASLAGRGNTEAFF.

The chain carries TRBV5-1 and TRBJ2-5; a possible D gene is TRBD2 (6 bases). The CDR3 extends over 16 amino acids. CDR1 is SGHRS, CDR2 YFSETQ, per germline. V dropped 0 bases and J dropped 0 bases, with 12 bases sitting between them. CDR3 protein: CASSLGGGAYQETQYF. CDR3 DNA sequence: TGCGCCAGCAGCTTGGGTGGCGGGGCGTACCAAGAGACCCAGTACTTC.

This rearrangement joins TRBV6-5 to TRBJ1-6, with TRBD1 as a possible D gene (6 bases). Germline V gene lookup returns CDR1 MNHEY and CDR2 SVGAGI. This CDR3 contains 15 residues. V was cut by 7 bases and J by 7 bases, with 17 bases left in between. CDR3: CASIIQGEMNSPLHF. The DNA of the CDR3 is TGTGCCAGCATCATACAGGGTGAGATGAATTCACCCCTCCACTTT.

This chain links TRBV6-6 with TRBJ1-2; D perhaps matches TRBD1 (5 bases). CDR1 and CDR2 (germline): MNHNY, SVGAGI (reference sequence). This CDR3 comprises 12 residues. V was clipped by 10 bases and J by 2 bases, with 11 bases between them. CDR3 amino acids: CAIMKGNYGYTF. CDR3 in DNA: TGTGCCATCATGAAGGGGAACTATGGCTACACCTTC.

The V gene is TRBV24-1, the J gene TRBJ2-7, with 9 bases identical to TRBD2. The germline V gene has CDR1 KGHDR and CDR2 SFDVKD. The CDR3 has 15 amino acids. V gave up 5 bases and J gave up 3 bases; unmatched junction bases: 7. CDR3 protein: CATSARLAGIYEQYF. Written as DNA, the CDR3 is TGTGCCACCAGTGCGAGGCTAGCGGGGATCTACGAGCAGTACTTC.

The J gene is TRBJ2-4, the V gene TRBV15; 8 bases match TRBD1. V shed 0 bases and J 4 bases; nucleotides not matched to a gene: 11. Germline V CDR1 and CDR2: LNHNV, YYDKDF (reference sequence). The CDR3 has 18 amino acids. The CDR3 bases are TGTGCCACCAGCAGAGATTCGTCGTTGGGGGACAGGAAAAACATTCAGTACTTC. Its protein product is CATSRDSSLGDRKNIQYF.

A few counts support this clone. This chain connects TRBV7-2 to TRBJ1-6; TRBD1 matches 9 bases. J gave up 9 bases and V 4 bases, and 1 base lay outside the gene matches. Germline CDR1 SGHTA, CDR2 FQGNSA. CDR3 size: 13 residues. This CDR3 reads CASSWDRVSPLHF. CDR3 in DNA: TGTGCCAGCAGCTGGGACAGGGTTTCACCCCTCCACTTT.